The 10 T cell receptor beta chains reported below all come from one sample, sequenced in a study of metastatic and nonmetastatic thyroid tumors. Before thyroid surgery, none of the patients had received any treatment. TCRdb called clones again from the PCR reads with MiXCR. The table includes over 25,000 clones, about 20% detected once. The sequenced sample was blood. The receptor source for this set is a female donor with papillary thyroid cancer or a benign thyroid nodule (not recorded which). Some clones in this sample may be carry-over from other donors' samples.

This clone was detected ten times or more. This rearrangement joins TRBV30 to TRBJ2-5; possibly TRBD2 for D (6 bases). This CDR3 is built from 12 residues. Trimming cost V 8 bases and J 9 bases, with 19 bases left between them. Germline values: CDR1 GTSNPN, CDR2 SVGIG (reference sequence). In DNA form, the CDR3 reads TGTGCCCTCCGGGCTAGCGATAGGGCCCAGTACTTC. It translates to CALRASDRAQYF.

This clone was found a few times. CDR3 DNA: TGCAGCGTTGAAACAGAAAACTATGGCTACACCTTC. Translating gives CSVETENYGYTF. This sequence joins TRBV29-1 and TRBJ1-2; unclear D gene. Germline CDR1 SQVTM, CDR2 ANQGSEA. The V end lost 2 bases, the J end lost 2 bases, and 6 bases lay between the germline ends. This CDR3 contains 12 residues.

This clone was seen more than once but under ten times. The rearrangement uses TRBV12-3 or TRBV12-4 and TRBJ2-1; a possible D gene is TRBD1 (6 bases). The V end was cut by 10 bases, the J end by 4 bases, with 17 bases between. The CDR3 is made up of 14 amino acids. The CDR3 spells CATSNRVQYNEQFF. The DNA of the CDR3 is TGTGCCACGTCGAACAGGGTACAGTACAATGAGCAGTTCTTC.

V usage is TRBV19 and J usage is TRBJ1-2, with D unclear. The CDR3 totals 13 residues. Germline CDR1 LNHDA, CDR2 SQIVND (reference sequence). Trimming shortened V by 2 bases and J by 5 bases, and 9 bases separated the two germline ends. CDR3 region: CASSIPGVYGYTF. As DNA, the CDR3 is TGTGCCAGTAGTATACCAGGTGTTTATGGCTACACCTTC.

At least ten counts were recorded for this clone. An end of the junction does not agree with germline; a read error may underlie this. The V call is TRBV5-1, the J call TRBJ2-2; 8 positions match TRBD2. The CDR3 extends over 15 amino acids. Germline V gene lookup returns CDR1 SGHRS and CDR2 YFSETQ. The CDR3 bases are TGCGCCAGCACCTTGGAGGTAGCGGGGTTCGGGGAGCTGTTTTTT. Encoded protein: CASTLEVAGFGELFF.

This clone appeared many times. This chain connects TRBV5-1 to TRBJ1-2; weak D call: TRBD1 (5 bases). The germline V gene has CDR1 SGHRS and CDR2 YFSETQ. V was shortened by 0 bases and J by 8 bases, with 11 bases between the two germline ends. The CDR3 has 13 residues. CDR3 nucleotides: TGCGCCAGCAGCTTGGGACAGCGATCGGGCTACACCTTC. This sequence encodes CASSLGQRSGYTF.

This clone was seen a handful of times. This sequence joins TRBV24-1 and TRBJ2-1; TRBD2 agrees at 9 bases. From germline, CDR1 is KGHDR and CDR2 SFDVKD. V was clipped by 6 bases and J by 4 bases; unmatched bases: 6. The CDR3 runs to 15 residues. Written as DNA, the CDR3 is TGTGCCACCAGTTCCTTAGCGGGGGATTACAATGAGCAGTTCTTC. Its protein product is CATSSLAGDYNEQFF.

This clone was counted many times. This sequence joins TRBV6-6 and TRBJ1-2; 9 nucleotides match TRBD1. Germline V CDR1 and CDR2: MNHNY, SVGAGI (reference sequence). The trim removed 0 bases at V and 4 bases at J, leaving 3 bases unmatched. CDR3 size: 15 residues. The CDR3 sequence is CASSYSGTGTYGYTF. The CDR3 region has the DNA TGTGCCAGCAGTTACTCGGGGACAGGGACCTATGGCTACACCTTC.

This clone was counted between two and nine times. The gene calls are TRBV29-1 and TRBJ2-3; weak D call: TRBD1 (7 bases). Germline CDR1 is SQVTM and CDR2 is ANQGSEA. This CDR3 comprises 13 residues. With 4 bases removed from V and 5 bases from J, the gap between germline ends came to 13 bases. The CDR3: CSVVQGGGDTQYF. The CDR3 nucleotides are TGCAGCGTTGTGCAGGGGGGTGGAGATACGCAGTATTTT.

This chain connects TRBV6-1 to TRBJ2-5; D may correspond to TRBD1 or TRBD2 (6 bases each). Trimming took 5 bases from V and 0 from J, leaving 19 bases between them. The CDR3 runs 17 residues. Germline CDR1 is MNHNS and CDR2 is SASEGT. For the CDR3, the DNA is TGTGCCAGCAGTCACGGTTCTAGAGGGGGGCACCAAGAGACCCAGTACTTC. Amino acid sequence: CASSHGSRGGHQETQYF.